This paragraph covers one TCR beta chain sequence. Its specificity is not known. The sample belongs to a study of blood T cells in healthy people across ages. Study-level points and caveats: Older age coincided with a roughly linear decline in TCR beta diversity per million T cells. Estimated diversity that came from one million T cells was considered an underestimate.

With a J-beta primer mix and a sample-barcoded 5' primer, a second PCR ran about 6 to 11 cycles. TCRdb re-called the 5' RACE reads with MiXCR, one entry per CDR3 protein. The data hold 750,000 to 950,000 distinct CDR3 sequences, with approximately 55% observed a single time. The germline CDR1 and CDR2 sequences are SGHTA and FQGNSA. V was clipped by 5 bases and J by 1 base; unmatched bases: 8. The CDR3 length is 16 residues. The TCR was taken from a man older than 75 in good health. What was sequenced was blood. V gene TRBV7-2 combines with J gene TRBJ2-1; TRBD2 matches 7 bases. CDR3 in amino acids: CASSGGRDSSYNEQFF. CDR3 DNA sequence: TGTGCCAGCAGCGGGGGGAGGGACTCTTCCTACAATGAGCAGTTCTTC.